Detailed here is one TCR beta chain. The antigen is not known. The CDR3 loop spans 16 amino acids. Germline V gives CDR1 MNHNY, CDR2 SVGAGI (reference sequence). Trimming cost V 2 bases and J 1 base, with 14 bases left between them. These data come from a study of cytomegalovirus exposure and HLA in healthy donors. 13 Jbeta primers and 60 Vbeta primers were used for the PCR. Profiling relied on immunoSEQ multiplex PCR, and the TCRdb table lists in-frame clones only, not all of them. Among roughly 230,000 clones listed, more than 70% were seen once. Whole-study results and caveats: The authors excluded some V segments, including TRBV6-2 and TRBV6-3, as indistinguishable. Several of the most significant clusters appeared, in a later analysis, to be linked to common viral pathogens.

The receptor was derived from a boy between 10 and 17 years old in good health and CMV-seronegative. The material sequenced was PBMCs. The V call is TRBV6-6, the J call TRBJ2-5; the D gene is possibly TRBD1 (5 bases). The CDR3 bases are TGTGCCAGCAGTTACGCCCTGGGGCCGATCCAAGAGACCCAGTACTTC. This translates into CASSYALGPIQETQYF.